The 16 T cell receptor beta chains below come from one sample, sequenced in a study of technical replicates of blood from a handful of donors. Sequenced by immunoSEQ multiplex PCR; TCRdb stores in-frame clones only, minus some. The data hold about 95,000 clones, with approximately 95% observed a single time. The sample consisted of T cells isolated from PBMCs. The receptors stem from a human donor in good health.

V and J are TRBV9 and TRBJ2-5; TRBD1 aligns across 9 bases. Trimming at V came to 1 base and at J to 5 bases, leaving 3 bases not matched to a gene. Germline loops: CDR1 SGDLS, CDR2 YYNGEE. The CDR3 covers 14 residues. The CDR3 is CASSVTGGSETQYF. CDR3 in DNA: TGTGCCAGCAGCGTAACAGGGGGCTCCGAGACCCAGTACTTC. Looking up the rest from reference TRBV9 and TRBJ2-5 gives the full variable domain: DSGVTQTPKHLITATGQRVTLRCSPRSGDLSVYWYQQSLDQGLQFLIQYYNGEERAKGNILERFSAQQFPDLHSELNLSSLELGDSALYFCASSVTGGSETQYFGPGTRLLVL.

V usage is TRBV28 and J usage is TRBJ2-3; D might be TRBD1 (5 bases). V was pared by 8 bases and J by 0 bases, with 9 bases between. The germline gives CDR1 MDHEN, CDR2 SYDVKM. This CDR3 is built from 13 residues. In DNA, the CDR3 is TGTGCCAGCCTGACAGAAAGCACAGATACGCAGTATTTT. Its translation is CASLTESTDTQYF.

V usage is TRBV9 and J usage is TRBJ2-1; a possible D gene is TRBD2 (6 bases). The CDR3 spans 13 residues. Germline-derived CDR1 and CDR2 are SGDLS and YYNGEE. V lost 3 bases, J lost 8 bases, and 12 bases lay in between. The CDR3 reads CASSAGWEDEQFF. The CDR3 DNA reads TGTGCCAGCAGCGCCGGATGGGAGGATGAGCAGTTCTTC.

The rearrangement joins TRBV28 to TRBJ2-7; a weak D match, TRBD1 (6 bases). Trimming stripped 6 bases from V and 0 bases from J, with 12 bases between. This CDR3 has 14 amino acids. Germline CDR1 MDHEN, CDR2 SYDVKM. The CDR3 sequence: CASSQLGGSYEQYF. Written as DNA, the CDR3 is TGTGCCAGCAGCCAGCTAGGGGGCTCCTACGAGCAGTACTTC.

The chain joins TRBV7-9 to TRBJ2-5, with D perhaps TRBD2 (5 bases). The germline V and J ends were trimmed by 6 bases and 2 bases, with 16 bases remaining between them. The CDR3 sequence is 15 residues long. CDR1 and CDR2 (germline): SEHNR, FQNEAQ (reference sequence). CDR3 in DNA: TGTGCCAGCAGTAAAGTCGGGGTCCGGCAAGAGACCCAGTACTTC. This translates into CASSKVGVRQETQYF.

V is TRBV28 and J is TRBJ1-4; 7 nucleotides align to TRBD1. Germline CDR1 and CDR2: MDHEN and SYDVKM. The CDR3 totals 14 residues. With 6 bases clipped from V and 7 bases from J, the junction kept 8 bases outside the gene matches. The CDR3 DNA sequence: TGTGCCAGCAGAGATAGGACAGGAGTTGAAAAACTGTTTTTT. Protein sequence: CASRDRTGVEKLFF.

The chain employs TRBV15 and TRBJ2-7, with D possibly being TRBD1 (6 bases). The CDR3 contains 13 residues. V was trimmed by 5 bases and J by 3 bases, leaving 11 bases between them. Germline V lookup: CDR1 LNHNV, CDR2 YYDKDF (reference sequence). CDR3 protein: CATSGRQDYEQYF. The CDR3 region has the DNA TGTGCCACCAGCGGAAGACAGGACTACGAGCAGTACTTC. Together with reference TRBV15 and TRBJ2-7, the CDR3 gives the full variable domain: DAMVIQNPRYQVTQFGKPVTLSCSQTLNHNVMYWYQQKSSQAPKLLFHYYDKDFNNEADTPDNFQSRRPNTSFCFLDIRSPGLGDTAMYLCATSGRQDYEQYFGPGTRLTVT.

This chain connects TRBV5-1 to TRBJ1-1; D is perhaps TRBD1 (5 bases). CDR3 length: 17 amino acids. Trimming shortened V by 0 bases and J by 2 bases, and 17 bases separated the two germline ends. Germline CDR1 is SGHRS and CDR2 is YFSETQ. The CDR3 here is CASSLESPAWGNTEAFF. Here the CDR3 DNA reads TGCGCCAGCAGCTTGGAATCGCCGGCCTGGGGCAACACTGAAGCTTTCTTT. The complete variable domain, with remaining parts taken from reference TRBV5-1 and TRBJ1-1, reads KAGVTQTPRYLIKTRGQQVTLSCSPISGHRSVSWYQQTPGQGLQFLFEYFSETQRNKGNFPGRFSGRQFSNSRSEMNVSTLELGDSALYLCASSLESPAWGNTEAFFGQGTRLTVV.

CDR3 sequence (DNA): TGCGCCAGCAGCCAAGATCCAGACAGGTACGAGCAGTACTTC. Protein: CASSQDPDRYEQYF. The V and J genes are TRBV4-3 and TRBJ2-7, with D perhaps TRBD1 (6 bases). The germline CDR1 and CDR2 sequences are LGHNA and YSLEER. The ends were cut back, 0 bases at V and 4 bases at J, with 10 bases in the middle. The CDR3 is 14 residues long.

J is TRBJ2-1 and V is TRBV27; 10 bases match TRBD2. The J segment lost 0 bases and the V segment lost 10 bases, leaving 9 bases of the junction unmatched. CDR1 and CDR2 (germline): MNHEY, SMNVEV (reference sequence). This CDR3 spans 16 amino acids. The CDR3 loop reads CATYMVAGGSYNEQFF. The CDR3 DNA reads TGTGCCACCTATATGGTAGCGGGAGGCTCCTACAATGAGCAGTTCTTC.

The V and J genes are TRBV4-2 and TRBJ2-3, with 9 bases matching TRBD2. Germline-derived CDR1 and CDR2 are LGHNA and YNFKEQ. V shed 1 base and J 9 bases; nucleotides not matched to a gene: 11. The CDR3 loop spans 16 amino acids. CDR3 nucleotide sequence: TGTGCCAGCAGCCAAGGAAGCGGGACTAGCCCCTCCACGCAGTATTTT. It encodes CASSQGSGTSPSTQYF.

The rearrangement joins TRBV10-3 to TRBJ2-2; 7 bases line up with TRBD1. CDR3 length: 14 amino acids. Germline V lookup: CDR1 ENHRY, CDR2 SYGVKD. V dropped 8 bases and J dropped 4; count of bases not matched to a gene: 7. The CDR3 here is CAIGGQPSTGELFF. The DNA for the CDR3 is TGTGCCATCGGGGGACAGCCGTCCACCGGGGAGCTGTTTTTT.

The chain carries TRBV9 and TRBJ1-4; D unclear. Per germline, CDR1 SGDLS and CDR2 YYNGEE. Trimming left V 0 bases short and J 5 bases short, with 5 bases between. The length of the CDR3 is 13 residues. CDR3 residues: CASSVDLNEKLFF. The CDR3 region has the DNA TGTGCCAGCAGCGTAGATCTGAATGAAAAACTGTTTTTT.

V gene TRBV27 combines with J gene TRBJ2-7; D perhaps matches TRBD2 (7 bases). The CDR3 spans 13 residues. In germline, CDR1 is MNHEY, CDR2 SMNVEV (reference sequence). The germline V and J ends were trimmed by 2 bases and 6 bases, with 11 bases remaining between them. The CDR3 DNA follows: TGTGCCAGCAGTTTACAGGGGAGGGGCGAGCAGTACTTC. This encodes CASSLQGRGEQYF.

The genes are TRBV28 and TRBJ2-7; D is ambiguous. Trimming cost V 3 bases and J 6 bases, with 12 bases left between them. CDR1 and CDR2 (germline): MDHEN, SYDVKM. This CDR3 region has 13 residues. The CDR3 bases are TGTGCCAGCAGTTTCGTCTTCTCTCCCGAGCAGTACTTC. This gives the protein CASSFVFSPEQYF.

The rearrangement uses TRBV2 and TRBJ2-3; D is uncertain. V was cut by 8 bases and J by 2 bases, with 8 bases left in between. Germline lookup yields CDR1 SNHLY and CDR2 FYNNEI. CDR3 size: 12 residues. The CDR3 loop reads CASRRYTDTQYF. CDR3 sequence (DNA): TGTGCCAGCCGGAGATACACAGATACGCAGTATTTT.